The 7 T cell receptor beta chains listed next were all sequenced from one sample in a study of blood T cell repertoires in COVID-19. Sequencing used immunoSEQ multiplex PCR; TCRdb keeps in-frame clones, though not all of them. The table lists tens of thousands of clones, 65% to 90% of them singletons. Sequencing input: peripheral blood. These receptor sequences come from a woman older than 75 with COVID-19, enrolled during active disease.

The genes are TRBV19 and TRBJ2-7, with 14 bases aligning to TRBD2. V dropped 5 bases and J dropped 5; count of bases not matched to a gene: 5. The CDR3 is 15 amino acids. The germline CDR1 and CDR2 sequences are LNHDA and SQIVND (reference sequence). CDR3 residues: CASSGRTSGRHEQYF. CDR3 DNA: TGTGCCAGTAGTGGGCGGACTAGCGGGAGGCACGAGCAGTACTTC.

The chain is built from TRBV5-1 and TRBJ1-2, with TRBD1 matching 7 bases. CDR3 length: 15 amino acids. V was pared by 0 bases and J by 4 bases, with 6 bases of the junction left unmatched. CDR1 and CDR2 (germline): SGHRS, YFSETQ. The CDR3 reads CASSLGTGNIYGYTF. The CDR3 DNA reads as TGCGCCAGCAGCTTGGGGACAGGAAACATCTATGGCTACACCTTC.

This chain uses TRBV18 with TRBJ1-1, with 7 bases fitting TRBD1. Germline V gene lookup returns CDR1 KGHSH and CDR2 LQKENI. The CDR3 spans 14 residues. V gave up 1 base and J gave up 5 bases; unmatched junction bases: 4. The CDR3 DNA sequence: TGTGCCAGCTCACCACAGGGGGCCAGGACTGAAGCTTTCTTT. Translating it yields CASSPQGARTEAFF.

The chain recombines TRBV6-2 or TRBV6-3 with TRBJ2-7; 7 bases fit TRBD2. CDR1 and CDR2 from the germline V gene are MNHEY and SVGEGT. J was trimmed by 6 bases and V by 6 bases; bases with no gene match: 8. There are 13 residues in the CDR3. In DNA form, the CDR3 reads TGTGCCAGCAGCTCCCGGGGGGAGGGCGAGCAGTACTTC. As protein: CASSSRGEGEQYF.

This clone came up once. The chain joins TRBV7-9 to TRBJ1-4; TRBD1 aligns across 7 bases. The CDR3 has 15 residues. V was clipped by 5 bases and J by 6 bases; unmatched bases: 9. Germline V gene lookup returns CDR1 SEHNR and CDR2 FQNEAQ (reference sequence). CDR3 in DNA: TGTGCCAGCAGCCTCCAGGGGGTAGAGGATGAAAAACTGTTTTTT. Its translation is CASSLQGVEDEKLFF. The full variable domain, completed using reference TRBV7-9 and TRBJ1-4, is DTGVSQNPRHKITKRGQNVTFRCDPISEHNRLYWYRQTLGQGPEFLTYFQNEAQLEKSRLLSDRFSAERPKGSFSTLEIQRTEQGDSAMYLCASSLQGVEDEKLFFGSGTQLSVL.

This clone showed up just a few times. CDR3: CASSLELAGETGELFF. CDR3 sequence (DNA): TGTGCCAGCAGCTTGGAACTAGCGGGAGAAACCGGGGAGCTGTTTTTT. V is TRBV5-6 and J is TRBJ2-2; TRBD2 aligns across 11 bases. After removal of 0 bases from V and 5 bases from J, the junction contained 3 bases not matched to a gene. This CDR3 has 16 amino acids. In germline, CDR1 is SGHDT, CDR2 YYEEEE.

The CDR3 DNA reads TGTGCCAGCAGCCCACAGGGCGGTGGTCAGCCCCAGCATTTT. Its protein product is CASSPQGGGQPQHF. The chain is built from TRBV28 and TRBJ1-5; D possibly corresponds to TRBD1 (6 bases). This CDR3 comprises 14 residues. V gave up 6 bases and J gave up 6 bases, with 15 bases separating them. Germline V CDR1 and CDR2: MDHEN, SYDVKM.